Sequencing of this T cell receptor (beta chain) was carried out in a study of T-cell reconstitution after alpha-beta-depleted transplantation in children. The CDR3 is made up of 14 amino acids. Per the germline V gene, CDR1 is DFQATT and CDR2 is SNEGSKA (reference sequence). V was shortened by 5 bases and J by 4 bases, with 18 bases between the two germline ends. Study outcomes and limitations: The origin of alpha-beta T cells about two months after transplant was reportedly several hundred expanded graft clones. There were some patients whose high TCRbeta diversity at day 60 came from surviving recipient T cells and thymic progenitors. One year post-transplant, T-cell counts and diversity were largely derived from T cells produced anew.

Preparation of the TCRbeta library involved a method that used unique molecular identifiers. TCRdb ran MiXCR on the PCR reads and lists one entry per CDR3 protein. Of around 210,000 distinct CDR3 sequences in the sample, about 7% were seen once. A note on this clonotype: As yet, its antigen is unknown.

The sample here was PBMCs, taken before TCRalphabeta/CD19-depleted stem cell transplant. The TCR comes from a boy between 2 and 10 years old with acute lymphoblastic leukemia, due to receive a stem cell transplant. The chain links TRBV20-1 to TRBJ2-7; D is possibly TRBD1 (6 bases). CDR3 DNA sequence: TGCAGTGCTTTGCACCGGGACATTCTTTACGAGCAGTACTTC. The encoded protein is CSALHRDILYEQYF.